The following is a T cell receptor (beta chain) sequence with its context. The target of this receptor is not known. One base away there is no much larger clone; base qualities are not given. These data come from a study of CD8+CD57+ T cells in acquired aplastic anemia listed by TCRdb under 2018. Context from the whole study: Extracted DNA from sorted CD4+ and CD8+ cells averaged approximately 3 ug, ranging from about 0.17 to 27.4 ug. CD8+CD57+ expansion was defined as a frequency above the mean frequency observed in healthy subjects. What the study reported, not specific to this receptor: Although 25 to 30 CD8+ CDR3 sequences were shared by patients and controls, these sequences appeared highly expressed in patients and within the immunodominant clones of patients. No significant difference in CD8+ Simpson's diversity was found between patients and healthy controls (P=0.060).

TCR beta VDJ combination and CDR3 sequence profiling used genomic DNA as the template. An Illumina HiSeq 2000 was used for TCR repertoire sequencing. On the authors' methods: TRBV/TRBJ rearrangement plots, CDR3 size and DJ length profiles, and Simpson's diversity index were used to assess repertoires. Whichever DNA sequence was most abundant in the deep sequencing data was defined as the immunodominant clone. CDR3 amino acid sequences were checked for sharing across subjects and were also compared against the VDJdb database and published repertoires. The public reads were run again by TCRdb, first through fastp at Q25 and then through MiXCR, and only productive beta chains were kept. Each CDR3 protein appears once, grouped with its most common genes and DNA. The V and J calls shown here were made by TCRdb, not taken from the authors' results. The sample table lists 150,000 to 200,000 distinct CDR3 sequences, about 64% of them with a count of one. Together, the top ten hold around 45% of the sample.

Expansion of CD8+CD57+ cells had been shown by flow cytometry in the patients chosen for sequencing. Every patient had severe acquired aplastic anemia, diagnosed using the International Study of Aplastic Anemia and Agranulocytosis and Camitta criteria. At the time blood was sampled, none of the patients had received any therapy. TCR repertoires of sorted CD4+ and CD8+ blood T cells from severe aplastic anemia patients and healthy subjects were deep-sequenced in the study. Patients were enrolled in the USA under clinicaltrials.gov protocols 00001620, 01623167, 00001397, 00071045, 00081523 and 00961064. Ficoll-Paque density gradient centrifugation was used to isolate peripheral blood mononuclear cells. Before DNA extraction, CD4+ and CD8+ T cells were sorted with FACS or magnetic beads. CDR1 and CDR2 are read off the germline V gene (reference sequence) as LNHDA and SQIVND. Including cysteine and phenylalanine, the CDR3 has 17 amino acids. Just CDR3 DNA is preserved here, 51 bases in frame from base 1. Clipping removes 0 bases from V and 4 bases from J, with 4 as the unmatched junction base count.

Sequencing was carried out using sorted CD4+, CD8+, or CD8+CD57+ T cells (not recorded which) from PBMCs. The clonotype was recovered from a human donor with aplastic anemia. The rearrangement joined TRBV19 to TRBJ2-5, with TRBD2 identical over 14 junction bases. The CDR3 region has the sequence CASSIDPGTSGRETQYF. The DNA sequence is given as TGTGCCAGTAGTATAGATCCGGGGACTAGCGGGAGAGAGACCCAGTACTTC.